Sequencing of this T cell receptor beta chain was carried out in a study of regulatory and conventional T cells in RAG deficiency. Whole-study results and caveats: Omenn patients showed >80% Treg-Tconv overlap and shorter CDR3 lengths. Omenn syndrome and CID/AS patients had around 100-fold fewer unique Treg TCR beta sequences, versus 9.5 to 10-fold elsewhere. RAG-deficient patients showed markedly lower Shannon entropy and higher Simpson indices than control T-cell subsets.

Concerning this clone itself: What it binds is unknown.

V gave up 6 bases and J gave up 1 base; unmatched junction bases: 9. The CDR3 spans 16 residues. The V gene's germline CDR1 is MNHGY and CDR2 SVAAGI. TCRdb's copy holds only in-frame clones and misses some; the assay was immunoSEQ multiplex PCR. The table includes fewer than 35,000 clones, about 90% detected once. These records were also assigned to another study, of regulatory T cells. That work adds: The primer mix had 52 TRBV and 13 TRBJ primers. Skewed V and J usage and few unique V-J pairs marked patient repertoires, most in Tregs.

Sequenced material: CD8+ T cells sorted from blood. This sequence originates from a human donor in good health. The rearrangement links TRBV6-9 to TRBJ1-1, with 9 bases fitting TRBD1. CDR3 residues: CASRTGTGIRNTEAFF. CDR3 DNA: TGTGCCAGCAGGACCGGGACAGGGATCCGGAACACTGAAGCTTTCTTT.